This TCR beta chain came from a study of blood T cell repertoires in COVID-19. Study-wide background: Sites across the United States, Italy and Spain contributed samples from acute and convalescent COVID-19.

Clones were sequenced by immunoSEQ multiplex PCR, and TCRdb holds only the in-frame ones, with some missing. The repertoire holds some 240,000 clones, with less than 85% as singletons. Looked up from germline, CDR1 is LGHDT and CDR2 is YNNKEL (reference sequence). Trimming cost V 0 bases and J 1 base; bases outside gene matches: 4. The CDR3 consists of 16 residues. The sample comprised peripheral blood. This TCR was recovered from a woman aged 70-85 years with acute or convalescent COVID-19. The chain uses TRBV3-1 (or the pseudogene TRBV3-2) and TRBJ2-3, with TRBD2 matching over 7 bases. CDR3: CASSQEPGGRTDTQYF. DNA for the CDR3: TGTGCCAGCAGCCAAGAGCCGGGGGGACGCACAGATACGCAGTATTTT.